These T cell receptor beta chains were read from a single sample in a study of T cell responses to AZD1222 COVID-19 vaccine. TCRdb's table, derived via immunoSEQ multiplex PCR, lists solely in-frame clones and lacks some. This sample has around 110,000 clones; 80% to 90% occur once, and the top ten carry around 9.6%. Sequencing used peripheral blood, obtained on day 0 of AZD1222 vaccination. The receptors stem from an adult in good health. Each CDR3 is given with its conserved first and last residue. A D gene is named only where the DNA matches it firmly. The size entry is marked missing in some rows and otherwise reads once, few, many or a size class.

D gene	V gene	J gene	clone size	CDR3 protein	CDR3 DNA
NA	TRBV7-2	TRBJ1-2	NA	CASRIGSKIYGYTF	TGTGCCAGCCGGATCGGCTCCAAGATCTATGGCTACACCTTC
NA	TRBV10-3	TRBJ2-5	NA	CAISGSQETQYF	TGTGCCATCAGTGGGAGCCAAGAGACCCAGTACTTC
NA	TRBV3-1/TRBV3-2	TRBJ1-1	NA	CASAHVGTEAFF	TGTGCCAGCGCCCACGTGGGCACTGAAGCTTTCTTT
TRBD1	TRBV2	TRBJ2-1	NA	CASPSGRTGINNEQFF	TGTGCCAGCCCCTCTGGCCGGACAGGGATAAACAATGAGCAGTTCTTC
NA	TRBV6-2/TRBV6-3	TRBJ1-4	NA	CASSRGRTNEKLFF	TGTGCCAGCAGTCGGGGCAGAACTAATGAAAAACTGTTTTTT
TRBD2	TRBV18	TRBJ2-5	few	CASSPTSGGRQETQYF	TGTGCCAGCTCACCCACTAGCGGGGGGAGACAAGAGACCCAGTACTTC
NA	TRBV30	TRBJ2-7	NA	CAWRPADSRPLYEQYF	TGTGCCTGGAGACCGGCGGACAGCCGTCCCCTCTACGAGCAGTACTTC
NA	TRBV7-2	TRBJ1-2	few	CASSLRRANGYTF	TGTGCCAGCAGCTTACGCAGGGCGAATGGCTACACCTTC
NA	TRBV21-1	TRBJ1-2	few	CASSQWTGYGYTF	TGTGCCAGCAGCCAGTGGACAGGGTACGGCTACACCTTC
NA	TRBV12-5	TRBJ2-6	NA	CASGQIPGANVLTF	TGTGCTAGTGGCCAGATACCCGGGGCCAACGTCCTGACTTTC
NA	TRBV27	TRBJ1-2	NA	CASRKDPQYMPYGYTF	TGTGCCAGCAGGAAGGATCCACAGTATATGCCCTATGGCTACACCTTC
TRBD1	TRBV6-2/TRBV6-3	TRBJ2-1	NA	CASSYSRQGARTPQFF	TGTGCCAGCAGTTACTCGAGGCAGGGGGCGCGAACACCGCAGTTCTTC
TRBD1	TRBV5-1	TRBJ1-2	NA	CASSDRTGAHGYTF	TGCGCCAGCAGCGACAGGACAGGGGCTCATGGCTACACCTTC
NA	TRBV5-1	TRBJ2-1	NA	CASSLVASVYNEQFF	TGCGCCAGCAGCTTGGTGGCTAGCGTCTACAATGAGCAGTTCTTC
NA	TRBV12-3/TRBV12-4	TRBJ1-5	NA	CASSFEFDQPQHF	TGTGCCAGCAGTTTTGAGTTCGATCAGCCCCAGCATTTT
NA	TRBV12-3/TRBV12-4	TRBJ2-7	NA	CASSPGGQAYF	TGTGCCAGCAGTCCGGGCGGGCAGGCGTACTTC
NA	TRBV7-9	TRBJ2-7	NA	CASSYERAGKSYEQYF	TGTGCCAGCAGCTACGAGAGGGCAGGGAAGTCCTACGAGCAGTACTTC
TRBD2	TRBV5-4	TRBJ2-2	NA	CASSSGTRANTGELFF	TGTGCCAGCAGCTCTGGGACTAGGGCGAACACCGGGGAGCTGTTTTTT
NA	TRBV30	TRBJ1-1	NA	CAWSSAHREAFF	TGTGCCTGGAGTTCCGCACATCGTGAAGCTTTCTTT
TRBD2	TRBV2	TRBJ2-3	NA	CASRPGLAGDTQYF	TGTGCCAGCAGGCCCGGACTAGCTGGAGATACGCAGTATTTT
TRBD2	TRBV19	TRBJ2-1	once	CASSIVGGANEQFF	TGTGCCAGTAGTATCGTCGGGGGGGCCAATGAGCAGTTCTTC
NA	TRBV7-3	TRBJ1-1	few	CASSLTGNTEAFF	TGTGCCAGCAGCTTAACGGGGAACACTGAAGCTTTCTTT
NA	TRBV6-5	TRBJ1-4	NA	CASSAVGGREKLFF	TGTGCCAGCAGCGCAGTGGGGGGGCGTGAAAAACTGTTTTTT
TRBD1	TRBV7-9	TRBJ2-7	NA	CASNYAETGGRNEQYF	TGTGCCAGCAACTATGCGGAAACAGGGGGCAGAAACGAGCAGTACTTC
NA	TRBV5-4	TRBJ1-1	NA	CASSDRKNTEAFF	TGTGCCAGCTCAGACAGAAAGAACACTGAAGCTTTCTTT
TRBD1	TRBV4-3	TRBJ1-4	NA	CASSQEPQGAATNEKLFF	TGCGCCAGCAGCCAAGAGCCGCAGGGGGCCGCAACTAATGAAAAACTGTTTTTT
NA	TRBV7-9	TRBJ1-2	NA	CASSTTYPGHGYGYTF	TGTGCCAGCAGCACGACGTATCCAGGGCACGGCTATGGCTACACCTTC
NA	TRBV20-1	TRBJ1-1	NA	CRATSGTEAFF	TGCAGGGCCACTAGTGGTACTGAAGCTTTCTTT
TRBD2	TRBV7-3	TRBJ2-1	NA	CASSLTAGGPNEQFF	TGTGCCAGCAGCTTAACGGCGGGAGGCCCCAATGAGCAGTTCTTC
NA	TRBV7-2	TRBJ2-1	NA	CASSLMGVPSSYNEQFF	TGTGCCAGCAGCTTAATGGGGGTACCTAGCTCCTACAATGAGCAGTTCTTC
TRBD1	TRBV5-1	TRBJ1-2	NA	CASSLDSGGYYGYTF	TGCGCCAGCAGCTTGGATTCAGGGGGATACTATGGCTACACCTTC
NA	TRBV28	TRBJ1-4	NA	CASSLVGKKLFF	TGTGCCAGCAGTTTGGTGGGGAAAAAACTGTTTTTT
NA	TRBV9	TRBJ1-1	NA	CASSVQDSRFRTEAFF	TGTGCCAGCAGCGTCCAAGACAGTCGATTTAGGACTGAAGCTTTCTTT
TRBD2	TRBV19	TRBJ2-3	NA	CASSSSFSGGPVYTQYF	TGTGCCAGTAGTAGCTCCTTCAGCGGGGGGCCCGTGTATACGCAGTATTTT
NA	TRBV19	TRBJ1-4	NA	CASSILAGWNEKLFF	TGTGCCAGTAGTATTCTAGCGGGATGGAATGAAAAACTGTTTTTT
NA	TRBV7-8	TRBJ1-4	NA	CASSGRRGEKLFF	TGTGCCAGCAGCGGTAGACGGGGTGAAAAACTGTTTTTT
NA	TRBV11-2	TRBJ1-3	NA	CASSLVYSQGAVSGNTIYF	TGTGCCAGCAGCTTAGTATATAGCCAGGGAGCCGTCTCTGGAAACACCATATATTTT
TRBD2	TRBV28	TRBJ2-2	NA	CASSEAGGNTGELFF	TGTGCCAGCAGTGAAGCGGGGGGTAACACCGGGGAGCTGTTTTTT
TRBD1	TRBV27	TRBJ2-7	NA	CASRNRDRGRNEQYF	TGTGCCAGCAGAAACCGGGACAGGGGGCGCAACGAGCAGTACTTC
TRBD2	TRBV11-2	TRBJ2-1	NA	CASSLGPLAGSSYNEQFF	TGTGCCAGCAGCTTAGGGCCTCTAGCGGGGAGCTCCTACAATGAGCAGTTCTTC
NA	TRBV6-2/TRBV6-3	TRBJ1-1	few	CASSDGGFTEAFF	TGTGCCAGCAGTGACGGTGGATTCACTGAAGCTTTCTTT
NA	TRBV9	TRBJ1-2	NA	CASSVAGGAGYTF	TGTGCCAGCAGCGTAGCGGGAGGGGCTGGCTACACCTTC
NA	TRBV7-2	TRBJ1-1	NA	CASSQIYGQGGTEAFF	TGTGCCAGCAGCCAAATCTATGGGCAGGGAGGGACTGAAGCTTTCTTT
TRBD1	TRBV7-2	TRBJ1-6	NA	CASTSDRGRNSPLHF	TGTGCCAGCACTTCGGACAGGGGACGCAATTCACCCCTCCACTTT
NA	TRBV7-9	TRBJ1-1	NA	CASSLLTDTEAFF	TGTGCCAGCAGCTTATTGACTGACACTGAAGCTTTCTTT
NA	TRBV11-3	TRBJ2-2	NA	CASSAKPGNTGELFF	TGTGCCAGCAGCGCAAAGCCAGGGAACACCGGGGAGCTGTTTTTT
TRBD1	TRBV6-5	TRBJ1-2	NA	CASRPTGGRRGYTF	TGTGCCAGCAGACCCACAGGGGGCAGGCGTGGCTACACCTTC
TRBD2	TRBV28	TRBJ2-6	once	CASSLPSGSLSGANVLTF	TGTGCCAGCAGTTTACCTAGCGGGAGTCTCTCTGGGGCCAACGTCCTGACTTTC